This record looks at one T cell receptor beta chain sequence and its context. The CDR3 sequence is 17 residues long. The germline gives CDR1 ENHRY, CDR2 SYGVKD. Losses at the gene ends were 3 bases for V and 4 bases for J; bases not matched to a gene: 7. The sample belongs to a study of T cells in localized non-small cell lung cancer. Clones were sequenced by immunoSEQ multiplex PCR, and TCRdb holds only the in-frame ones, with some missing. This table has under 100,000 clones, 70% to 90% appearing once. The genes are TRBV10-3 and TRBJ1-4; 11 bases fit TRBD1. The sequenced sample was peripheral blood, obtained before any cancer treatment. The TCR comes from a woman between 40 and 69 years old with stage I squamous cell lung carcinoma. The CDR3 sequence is CAISDAGTGGYNEKLFF. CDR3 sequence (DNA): TGTGCCATCAGTGATGCCGGGACAGGGGGATATAATGAAAAACTGTTTTTT.